Listed below are T cell receptor beta chains from one sample, sequenced in a study of blood T cells in healthy people across ages. TCRdb processed the 5' RACE reads anew with MiXCR; each CDR3 protein has one entry. The profile covers 540,000 or so distinct CDR3 sequences, with 24% appearing a single time and under 9% taken by the ten largest. These data were also filed under a second study, of T cells of mothers and their children.

Sequencing input: blood. The receptor source for this set is a boy aged 5-17 years in good health. CDR3s include the opening cysteine and the closing phenylalanine or tryptophan. A D gene is named only where the DNA matches it firmly. The listing skips clone size in some rows; elsewhere it reads once, few, many or a size class.

j_call	v_call	clone_size	d_call	cdr3_nt	cdr3_aa
TRBJ2-1	TRBV28	few	.	TGTGCCAGCAGTCTTACACTAGTAGGCAGGAGGGCCAATGAGCAGTTCTTC	CASSLTLVGRRANEQFF
TRBJ2-7	TRBV4-1	few	TRBD2	TGCGCCAGCAGCCAAGAACCGGGACTAGTCTACGTGCAGTACTTC	CASSQEPGLVYVQYF
TRBJ2-6	TRBV10-3	few	TRBD2	TGTGCCATCATGAGACTAGCGGGAGGGACTACTGGGGCCAACGTCCTGACTTTC	CAIMRLAGGTTGANVLTF
TRBJ2-4	TRBV20-1	few	.	TGCAGTGCCGATGGAGCGACGGATTCCAAAAACATTCAGTACTTC	CSADGATDSKNIQYF
TRBJ1-1	TRBV29-1	.	.	TGCAGCGTTGAAGGGGGTCCGGCGGACACTGAAGCTTTCTTT	CSVEGGPADTEAFF
TRBJ2-1	TRBV30	few	TRBD2	TGTGCCGGAGTATTGGATCTAGCGGGGTACAATGAGCAGTTCTTC	CAGVLDLAGYNEQFF
TRBJ1-5	TRBV7-2	.	TRBD1	TGTGCCAGCAGCTCCACACCATACCGGGACAGGGGGTTCGAGCAGCCCCAGCATTTT	CASSSTPYRDRGFEQPQHF
TRBJ2-5	TRBV7-3	few	.	TGTGCCAGCAGCTCGACTAACGCAGGGACCCAGTACTTC	CASSSTNAGTQYF
TRBJ2-7	TRBV14	few	.	TGTGCCAGCAGCCAGGGGGATTACGGGCGACCCTACGAGCAGTACTTC	CASSQGDYGRPYEQYF
TRBJ1-2	TRBV10-3	once	TRBD1	TGTGCCATCAGTGATTTGACAGGGAACTATGGCTACACCTTC	CAISDLTGNYGYTF
TRBJ1-4	TRBV2	.	TRBD1	TGTGCCAGCAGTAGACAGGGGAGCAATAATGAAAAACTGTTTTTT	CASSRQGSNNEKLFF
TRBJ2-7	TRBV7-9	few	.	TGTGCCAGCAGCTTAGTGAGGGGGGTCTCCTACGAGCAGTACTTC	CASSLVRGVSYEQYF
TRBJ2-1	TRBV14	.	.	TGTGCCAGCAGCCAAGCAAGTAGCAATGAGCAGTTCTTC	CASSQASSNEQFF
TRBJ1-4	TRBV29-1	.	.	TGCAGCGTTTCTCTCGCAGGGAGGGTGGAAAAACTGTTTTTT	CSVSLAGRVEKLFF
TRBJ2-3	TRBV6-6	few	.	TGTGCCAGCAGCCGCCCGACAAACGCGGTAGATACGCAGTATTTT	CASSRPTNAVDTQYF
TRBJ1-2	TRBV7-9	few	.	TGTGCCAGCAGCTTAAGTATCTCTCGTCCCAGCGAAGGCTACACCTTC	CASSLSISRPSEGYTF
TRBJ2-3	TRBV20-1	once	.	TGCAGTGCCAACGTGGAGGGCCGGGCAGATACGCAGTATTTT	CSANVEGRADTQYF
TRBJ2-1	TRBV24-1	few	.	TGTGCCACCAGTGACCCTTCGAACGGAGGGAATGAGCAGTTCTTC	CATSDPSNGGNEQFF